The sequence of this T cell receptor (beta chain) was determined in a study of T-cell memory formation after mild COVID-19. Across the whole study: Largely, the TCR clusters proved donor specific. Study-level results: Later expanders leaned toward CD4+, whereas clones contracting from day 15 to 85 were balanced CD4/CD8.

5'RACE, which relied on constant-segment primers, yielded TCR alpha and TCR beta cDNA libraries carrying sample barcodes and UMIs. TCRdb passed the 5' RACE reads through MiXCR, listing each CDR3 protein once. The profile shows 220,000 or so distinct CDR3 sequences, around 9.5% of them singletons. V was trimmed by 0 bases and J by 10 bases, leaving 16 bases between them. The germline gives CDR1 LGHNA, CDR2 YSLEER. This CDR3 region has 15 residues. In regard to this clonotype: What it binds is unknown.

The rearrangement joins TRBV4-3 to TRBJ1-5; tentatively, D is TRBD1 (5 bases). The sequence was collected from a man between 18 and 35 years old who had mild COVID-19 (a few samples of this study predate the infection). Cell type and time point are not known. The specimen was PBMCs or a T cell subset sorted from them (not recorded which). CDR3 nucleotides: TGCGCCAGCAGCCAAGAGCCCGGGGCTACTCAACCCCAGCATTTT. Translating it yields CASSQEPGATQPQHF.